The entry below describes one T cell receptor (beta chain). Its matching antigen is unknown. The data stem from a study of post-analysis software for immune sequencing data. Study context: Patients with relapsing-remitting, secondary progressive and progressive-relapsing multiple sclerosis courses were all represented.

Germline assignment: CDR1 KGHDR and CDR2 SFDVKD. V dropped 0 bases and J dropped 2 bases, with 12 bases sitting between them. CDR3 length: 16 residues. General study findings and limits: Comparison of patients with controls showed five TRBV segments more frequent in patients, TRBV5-6, TRBV5-1 and TRBV20-1 among them. F measure grouped same-batch samples tightly together.

TCR beta cDNA libraries had unique molecular identifiers. A few hundred thousand cDNA molecules came from around 1 to 10 million T cells. TCRdb fed the PCR reads into MiXCR, producing one record per CDR3 protein. The profile shows a few hundred thousand distinct CDR3 sequences, 35% to 45% of them singletons. This TCR was sampled from a girl aged 5 to 17 with multiple sclerosis. This chain uses TRBV24-1 with TRBJ2-5; D gene unclear. The specimen was blood. The CDR3: CATSDLGDTEQETQYF. Written as DNA, the CDR3 is TGTGCCACCAGTGATTTGGGAGACACAGAACAAGAGACCCAGTACTTC.